This entry lists 5 T cell receptor beta chains sequenced from one sample in a study of beta chain features in type 1 diabetes. Isolated RNA was reverse transcribed in full, so expressed TCRB transcripts were sequenced. Data came from immunoSEQ multiplex PCR; TCRdb stores just in-frame clones and leaves some out. The sample yields 350,000 to 400,000 clones, more than 12% seen once. The sequencing sample was made of naive CD4+ T cells from blood. These receptors were collected from a woman between 18 and 30 years old in good health.

This chain links TRBV7-3 with TRBJ2-1; D remains unclear. The CDR3 is made up of 12 amino acids. Trimming left V 5 bases short and J 8 bases short, with 10 bases between. Germline assignment: CDR1 SGHTA and CDR2 FQGTGA. The CDR3 is CASSANTDEQFF. DNA of the CDR3: TGTGCCAGCAGCGCCAATACAGATGAGCAGTTCTTC.

The table lists this clone with a few counts. The chain employs TRBV6-5 and TRBJ1-2, with D tentatively TRBD1 (5 bases). The V end was cut by 11 bases, the J end by 2 bases, with 12 bases between. Germline CDR1 is MNHEY and CDR2 is SVGAGI. The CDR3 length is 12 residues. This chain's CDR3 is CALRNRNYGYTF. In nucleotides, the CDR3 is TGTGCCCTACGGAACAGGAACTATGGCTACACCTTC.

The chain couples TRBV11-2 to TRBJ2-1; D might be TRBD1 (5 bases). V was clipped by 1 base and J by 7 bases, with 8 bases between them. CDR3 size: 13 residues. CDR1 is SGHAT and CDR2 is FQNNGV in the germline V gene. The CDR3 sequence is CASSLGRANEQFF. As DNA, the CDR3 is TGTGCCAGCAGCTTAGGCAGGGCAAATGAGCAGTTCTTC.

The rearrangement joins TRBV19 to TRBJ2-1; D not certain. CDR1 is LNHDA and CDR2 is SQIVND in the germline V gene (reference sequence). The V end lost 4 bases, the J end lost 5 bases, and 6 bases lay between the germline ends. This CDR3 region has 12 residues. The CDR3 nucleotides read TGTGCCAGTAGTACGCGGAACAATGAGCAGTTCTTC. Translated, it gives CASSTRNNEQFF.

V usage is TRBV28 and J usage is TRBJ2-5; 10 positions agree with TRBD2. The CDR3 contains 17 residues. CDR1 MDHEN and CDR2 SYDVKM come from the germline V gene. The V and J ends lost 5 bases and 3 bases, in that order; junction bases with no gene match: 12. CDR3 protein: CASSPYSSGSGKETQYF. The DNA of the CDR3 is TGTGCCAGCAGTCCGTATTCTAGCGGGAGTGGTAAAGAGACCCAGTACTTC. The entire variable domain, with the rest obtained from reference TRBV28 and TRBJ2-5, is as follows: DVKVTQSSRYLVKRTGEKVFLECVQDMDHENMFWYRQDPGLGLRLIYFSYDVKMKEKGDIPEGYSVSREKKERFSLILESASTNQTSMYLCASSPYSSGSGKETQYFGPGTRLLVL.